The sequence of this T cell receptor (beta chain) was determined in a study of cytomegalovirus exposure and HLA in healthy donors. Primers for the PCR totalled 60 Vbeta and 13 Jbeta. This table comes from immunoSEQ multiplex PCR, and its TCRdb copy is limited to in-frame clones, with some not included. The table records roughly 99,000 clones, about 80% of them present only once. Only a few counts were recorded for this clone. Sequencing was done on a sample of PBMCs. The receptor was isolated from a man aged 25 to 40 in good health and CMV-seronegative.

CDR3 in DNA: TGTGCCAGCAGTTACTTTGAGGGCCGGAACACTGAAGCTTTCTTT. It specifies CASSYFEGRNTEAFF. The chain links TRBV6-5 to TRBJ1-1; no clear D gene. V was shortened by 1 base and J by 1 base, with 10 bases between the two germline ends. This CDR3 has 15 residues. The germline V gene encodes CDR1 MNHEY and CDR2 SVGAGI.